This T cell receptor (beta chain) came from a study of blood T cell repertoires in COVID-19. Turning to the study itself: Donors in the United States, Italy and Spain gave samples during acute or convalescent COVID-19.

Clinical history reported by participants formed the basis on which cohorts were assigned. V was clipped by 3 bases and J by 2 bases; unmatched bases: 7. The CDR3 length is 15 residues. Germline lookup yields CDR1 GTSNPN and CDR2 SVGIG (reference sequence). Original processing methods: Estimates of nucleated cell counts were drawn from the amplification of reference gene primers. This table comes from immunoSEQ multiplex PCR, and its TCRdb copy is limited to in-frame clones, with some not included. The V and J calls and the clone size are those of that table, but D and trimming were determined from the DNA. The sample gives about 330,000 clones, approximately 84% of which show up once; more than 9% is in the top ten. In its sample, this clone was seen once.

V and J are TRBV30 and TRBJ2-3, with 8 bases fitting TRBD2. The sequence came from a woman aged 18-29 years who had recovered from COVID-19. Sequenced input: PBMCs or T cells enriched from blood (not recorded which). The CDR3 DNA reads TGTGCCTGGAGCCGCGGGGGGCGACACACAGATACGCAGTATTTT. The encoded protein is CAWSRGGRHTDTQYF. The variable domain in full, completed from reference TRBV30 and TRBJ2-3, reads SQTIHQWPATLVQPVGSPLSLECTVEGTSNPNLYWYRQAAGRGLQLLFYSVGIGQISSEVPQNLSASRPQDRQFILSSKKLLLSDSGFYLCAWSRGGRHTDTQYFGPGTRLTVL.